These 30 T cell receptor beta chains originate from one sample sequenced in a study of cytomegalovirus exposure and HLA in healthy donors. The PCR ran on 60 Vbeta and 13 Jbeta primers. The data were produced by immunoSEQ multiplex PCR, yet TCRdb's version contains in-frame clones alone and is incomplete. This table holds 240,000 or so clones, about four fifths found once. The sample comprised PBMCs. Receptors were obtained from a middle-aged woman in good health and CMV-seropositive.

CDR3 region: CASSLGEGGAYEQYF. The CDR3 DNA is TGTGCCAGCAGCTTAGGGGAGGGTGGGGCCTACGAGCAGTACTTC. The V gene is TRBV7-4, the J gene TRBJ2-7; TRBD2 matches at 7 bases. V lost 1 base and J lost 2; bases outside the gene matches: 5. The CDR3 runs to 15 residues. Looked up from germline, CDR1 is SGHVT and CDR2 is SQSDAQ.

CDR3 sequence reads: CASAREYEQYF. In DNA form, the CDR3 reads TGTGCCAGCGCGCGGGAGTACGAGCAGTACTTC. The rearrangement links TRBV7-9 to TRBJ2-7, with 7 bases lining up with TRBD2. This CDR3 region has 11 residues. The V gene's germline CDR1 is SEHNR and CDR2 FQNEAQ (reference sequence). After removal of 8 bases from V and 4 bases from J, the junction contained 2 bases not matched to a gene.

In its sample, this clone was seen a few times. The chain carries TRBV5-4 and TRBJ2-2; TRBD2 is a possible D gene (6 bases). The CDR3 sequence is 14 residues long. Germline CDR1 SGHNT, CDR2 YYREEE (reference sequence). Trimming cost V 4 bases and J 5 bases, with 12 bases left between them. Here the CDR3 reads CASSVDYATGELFF. CDR3 sequence (DNA): TGTGCCAGCAGCGTGGACTACGCAACCGGGGAGCTGTTTTTT.

This sequence joins TRBV13 and TRBJ2-2; D is perhaps TRBD1 (6 bases). Germline CDR1 is PRHDT and CDR2 is FYEKMQ (reference sequence). V was trimmed by 4 bases and J by 3 bases, leaving 12 bases between them. This CDR3 has 15 amino acids. The CDR3 spells CASSSRGRYTGELFF. CDR3 sequence (DNA): TGTGCCAGCAGCTCCAGGGGTCGGTACACCGGGGAGCTGTTTTTT.

The table lists this clone with a few counts. The chain couples TRBV5-1 to TRBJ2-5; D is unclear. Per germline, CDR1 SGHRS and CDR2 YFSETQ. This CDR3 comprises 14 residues. Deletions cut 3 bases from V and 2 bases from J, with 11 bases between. DNA of the CDR3: TGCGCCAGCAGCTCATCCCTTAGTCAAGAGACCCAGTACTTC. Its protein product is CASSSSLSQETQYF.

The chain uses TRBV4-2 and TRBJ1-1; D perhaps matches TRBD1 (6 bases). This CDR3 has 14 amino acids. V was shortened by 2 bases and J by 4 bases, with 11 bases between the two germline ends. From germline, CDR1 is LGHNA and CDR2 YNFKEQ. The CDR3: CASSQSGGRTEAFF. Here the CDR3 DNA reads TGTGCCAGCAGCCAATCCGGGGGGCGCACTGAAGCTTTCTTT.

This chain joins TRBV6-4 and TRBJ2-3, with 10 bases matching TRBD2. The CDR3 is 16 amino acids. V shed 3 bases, J shed 1 base, and the junction held 4 bases outside the gene matches. Germline V lookup: CDR1 MRHNA, CDR2 SNTAGT. The CDR3 nucleotides read TGTGCCAGCAGTGAAAGTACTAGCGGGGGCACAGATACGCAGTATTTT. Translation: CASSESTSGGTDTQYF.

The V call is TRBV4-1, the J call TRBJ1-4; TRBD1 matches at 7 bases. The CDR3 is 17 amino acids. Germline CDR1 reads MGHRA; CDR2 reads YSYEKL. The V segment lost 5 bases and the J segment 2 bases; nucleotides outside the gene matches: 11. CDR3 nucleotide sequence: TGCGCCAGCAGCAAAGCAGGGGGAGGTGGTACTAATGAAAAACTGTTTTTT. It codes for CASSKAGGGGTNEKLFF.

The V and J genes are TRBV9 and TRBJ2-4, with TRBD1 as a possible D gene (6 bases). The germline V gene has CDR1 SGDLS and CDR2 YYNGEE. V lost 0 bases to trimming and J lost 7 bases, with 14 bases between them. The CDR3 spans 15 residues. CDR3 sequence (DNA): TGTGCCAGCAGCGTAGATGGGGGCAGGGTGAACATTCAGTACTTC. As protein: CASSVDGGRVNIQYF.

The chain recombines TRBV4-2 with TRBJ2-7, with a possible D match to TRBD1 (6 bases). This CDR3 comprises 16 residues. Trimming took off 5 bases at V and 2 bases at J, with 19 bases between the two ends. CDR1 is LGHNA and CDR2 is YNFKEQ in the germline V gene. The CDR3 loop reads CASSSILGAPAYEQYF. CDR3 bases: TGTGCCAGCAGCTCGATTTTGGGGGCCCCAGCCTACGAGCAGTACTTC.

The V call is TRBV6-5, the J call TRBJ1-5, with unresolved D. This CDR3 region has 15 residues. Germline lookup yields CDR1 MNHEY and CDR2 SVGAGI. The V end lost 4 bases, the J end lost 0 bases, and 10 bases lay between the germline ends. CDR3 nucleotide sequence: TGTGCCAGCAGTTCAGGAGGTGTTAGCAATCAGCCCCAGCATTTT. Amino acid sequence: CASSSGGVSNQPQHF.

This clone was counted a few times. This CDR3 is also generated by other DNA sequences in the sample. The rearrangement uses TRBV5-1 and TRBJ1-6, with D possibly TRBD1 on 5 matching bases. The germline V gene encodes CDR1 SGHRS and CDR2 YFSETQ. This CDR3 is built from 17 residues. Trimming took 1 base from V and 0 from J, leaving 11 bases between them. The CDR3 coding sequence is TGCGCCAGCAGCTTGACAGGCCATAGCTCCTATAATTCACCCCTCCACTTT. Translated, it gives CASSLTGHSSYNSPLHF.

The chain recombines TRBV5-4 with TRBJ2-1; unclear D gene. V shed 1 base and J shed 7 bases, with 9 bases lying between them. Germline CDR1 SGHNT, CDR2 YYREEE (reference sequence). CDR3 length: 13 residues. The DNA for the CDR3 is TGTGCCAGCAGCTTGCCCTCTCGGAATGAGCAGTTCTTC. This gives the protein CASSLPSRNEQFF.

The chain is built from TRBV7-2 and TRBJ2-7; D remains ambiguous. Looked up from germline, CDR1 is SGHTA and CDR2 is FQGNSA. The ends were cut back, 4 bases at V and 4 bases at J, with 8 bases in the middle. The CDR3 spans 12 residues. This CDR3 is CASSSPYYEQYF. The CDR3 DNA is TGTGCCAGCAGCTCCCCCTATTACGAGCAGTACTTC.

This chain links TRBV5-6 with TRBJ2-7; the D gene is possibly TRBD1 (6 bases). Trimming stripped 2 bases from V and 3 bases from J, with 12 bases between. The germline gives CDR1 SGHDT, CDR2 YYEEEE. There are 14 residues in the CDR3. The CDR3 here is CASSFGTPSYEQYF. In DNA, the CDR3 is TGTGCCAGCAGCTTCGGGACACCTAGCTACGAGCAGTACTTC.

V is TRBV30 and J is TRBJ2-1; TRBD2 aligns across 11 bases. Germline assignment: CDR1 GTSNPN and CDR2 SVGIG (reference sequence). J gave up 3 bases and V 1 base, and 2 bases lay outside the gene matches. The CDR3 contains 15 residues. For the CDR3, the DNA is TGTGCCTGGAGTGGACTAGCGGGACGCTACAATGAGCAGTTCTTC. Protein product: CAWSGLAGRYNEQFF.

The chain has TRBV29-1 and TRBJ2-5; TRBD2 matches 10 bases. In germline, CDR1 is SQVTM, CDR2 ANQGSEA. Trimming cost V 3 bases and J 5 bases; bases outside gene matches: 6. The CDR3 runs to 14 residues. The CDR3 region is CSVDPSGSGETQYF. The CDR3 bases are TGCAGCGTTGACCCTAGCGGGAGCGGTGAGACCCAGTACTTC. The whole variable domain, remainder taken from reference TRBV29-1 and TRBJ2-5, is SAVISQKPSRDICQRGTSLTIQCQVDSQVTMMFWYRQQPGQSLTLIATANQGSEATYESGFVIDKFPISRPNLTFSTLTVSNMSPEDSSIYLCSVDPSGSGETQYFGPGTRLLVL.

V and J are TRBV29-1 and TRBJ1-1; 8 bases fit TRBD1. Per germline, CDR1 SQVTM and CDR2 ANQGSEA. The J segment lost 2 bases and the V segment lost 7 bases, leaving 9 bases of the junction unmatched. This CDR3 spans 14 amino acids. The CDR3 sequence is CSGRQGSGNTEAFF. In DNA form, the CDR3 reads TGCAGCGGTAGACAGGGGTCTGGAAACACTGAAGCTTTCTTT. The full variable domain, rest sourced from reference TRBV29-1 and TRBJ1-1, is SAVISQKPSRDICQRGTSLTIQCQVDSQVTMMFWYRQQPGQSLTLIATANQGSEATYESGFVIDKFPISRPNLTFSTLTVSNMSPEDSSIYLCSGRQGSGNTEAFFGQGTRLTVV.

In DNA, the CDR3 is TGTGCCAGCAGACCGGGACATTCGAACACTGAAGCTTTCTTT. Amino acids: CASRPGHSNTEAFF. This chain uses TRBV25-1 with TRBJ1-1; tentatively, D is TRBD1 (6 bases). V dropped 6 bases and J dropped 1 base, with 12 bases sitting between them. The CDR3 has 14 amino acids. CDR1 and CDR2 from the germline V gene are MGHDK and SYGVNS.

This sequence joins TRBV2 and TRBJ2-7, with TRBD2 identical over 9 bases. J gave up 6 bases and V 6 bases, and 9 bases lay outside the gene matches. CDR1 and CDR2 (germline): SNHLY, FYNNEI. This CDR3 region has 14 residues. The CDR3 sequence: CASRTDSGRGEQYF. Written as DNA, the CDR3 is TGTGCCAGCAGGACAGATAGCGGGAGAGGCGAGCAGTACTTC.

This chain joins TRBV29-1 and TRBJ2-7; 7 positions agree with TRBD1. The germline V gene has CDR1 SQVTM and CDR2 ANQGSEA. The ends lost 6 bases at V and 2 bases at J; junction bases unmatched: 10. The CDR3 spans 14 residues. The CDR3 sequence: CSVARGQYPYEQYF. DNA for the CDR3: TGCAGCGTGGCGAGGGGGCAGTACCCCTACGAGCAGTACTTC.

The V gene is TRBV30, the J gene TRBJ2-2; D might be TRBD2 (5 bases). Looked up from germline, CDR1 is GTSNPN and CDR2 is SVGIG (reference sequence). The V gene lost 0 bases and the J gene lost 4 bases, with 6 bases spanning the gap. This CDR3 region has 13 residues. CDR3 bases: TGTGCCTGGAGTGTGCGGGTCACCGGGGAGCTGTTTTTT. Translation gives CAWSVRVTGELFF. Together with reference TRBV30 and TRBJ2-2, the CDR3 gives the full variable domain: SQTIHQWPATLVQPVGSPLSLECTVEGTSNPNLYWYRQAAGRGLQLLFYSVGIGQISSEVPQNLSASRPQDRQFILSSKKLLLSDSGFYLCAWSVRVTGELFFGEGSRLTVL.

This clone was seen more than once but under ten times. The chain couples TRBV25-1 to TRBJ2-5; D perhaps matches TRBD1 (5 bases). The J call is in doubt because the DNA end fits TRBJ2-7 better. Germline values: CDR1 MGHDK, CDR2 SYGVNS. The CDR3 sequence is 13 residues long. The DNA of the CDR3 is TGTGCCAGCAGTCGTACAGGTACCTACGAGCAGTACTTC. Translated, it gives CASSRTGTYEQYF.

The gene calls are TRBV5-8 and TRBJ1-1, with D uncertain. CDR3 size: 14 residues. Germline V gene lookup returns CDR1 SGHTS and CDR2 YDEGEE. With 1 base removed from V and 4 bases from J, the gap between germline ends came to 11 bases. CDR3 nucleotides: TGTGCCAGCAGCTTGAATGCGTTATTCACTGAAGCTTTCTTT. This translates into CASSLNALFTEAFF.

This chain connects TRBV7-6 to TRBJ2-7, with 13 bases lining up with TRBD2. Germline values: CDR1 SGHVS, CDR2 FNYEAQ. CDR3 size: 16 residues. After removal of 4 bases from V and 2 bases from J, the junction contained 5 bases not matched to a gene. CDR3 amino acids: CASSSGLAGPTYEQYF. The CDR3 DNA reads TGTGCCAGCAGCTCGGGACTAGCGGGACCCACCTACGAGCAGTACTTC.

This rearrangement joins TRBV18 to TRBJ1-1; the D gene is possibly TRBD1 (5 bases). The CDR3 loop spans 15 amino acids. From germline, CDR1 is KGHSH and CDR2 LQKENI. V lost 3 bases to trimming and J lost 1 base, with 12 bases between them. CDR3 region: CASSPGGGANTEAFF. The CDR3 nucleotides are TGTGCCAGCTCACCTGGCGGCGGGGCGAACACTGAAGCTTTCTTT.

This clone showed up just once. The J gene is TRBJ1-2, the V gene TRBV27; 11 nucleotides agree with TRBD1. Trimming cost V 6 bases and J 3 bases; bases outside gene matches: 9. Germline CDR1 is MNHEY and CDR2 is SMNVEV (reference sequence). This CDR3 region has 16 residues. The CDR3 sequence is CASRAIGTGGYYGYTF. In DNA, the CDR3 is TGTGCCAGCAGGGCTATAGGGACAGGGGGGTACTATGGCTACACCTTC.

V gene TRBV9 combines with J gene TRBJ2-7, with D maybe TRBD2 (7 bases). V was shortened by 4 bases and J by 0 bases, with 17 bases between the two germline ends. The CDR3 length is 16 residues. From germline, CDR1 is SGDLS and CDR2 YYNGEE. CDR3 protein: CASSPRGGPPSYEQYF. Written as DNA, the CDR3 is TGTGCCAGCAGCCCAAGGGGGGGGCCCCCCTCCTACGAGCAGTACTTC. The variable domain in full, with the rest retrieved from reference TRBV9 and TRBJ2-7, is DSGVTQTPKHLITATGQRVTLRCSPRSGDLSVYWYQQSLDQGLQFLIQYYNGEERAKGNILERFSAQQFPDLHSELNLSSLELGDSALYFCASSPRGGPPSYEQYFGPGTRLTVT.

The CDR3, as DNA: TGTGCCAGCAAACCGGTCCCCTACTCCTACGAGCAGTACTTC. Its translation is CASKPVPYSYEQYF. This chain connects TRBV6-4 to TRBJ2-5; D is ambiguous. The last part of the DNA fits TRBJ2-7 better; the J call may be wrong. Per the germline V gene, CDR1 is MRHNA and CDR2 is SNTAGT. This CDR3 contains 14 residues.

There are a few counts of this clone. This chain connects TRBV15 to TRBJ2-3, with 7 bases fitting TRBD2. CDR1 is LNHNV, CDR2 YYDKDF, per germline (reference sequence). This CDR3 is built from 13 residues. Trimming cost V 0 bases and J 11 bases; bases outside gene matches: 5. This CDR3 is CATSRDLAGEQYF. The DNA of the CDR3 is TGTGCCACCAGCAGAGATTTGGCGGGAGAGCAGTATTTT.